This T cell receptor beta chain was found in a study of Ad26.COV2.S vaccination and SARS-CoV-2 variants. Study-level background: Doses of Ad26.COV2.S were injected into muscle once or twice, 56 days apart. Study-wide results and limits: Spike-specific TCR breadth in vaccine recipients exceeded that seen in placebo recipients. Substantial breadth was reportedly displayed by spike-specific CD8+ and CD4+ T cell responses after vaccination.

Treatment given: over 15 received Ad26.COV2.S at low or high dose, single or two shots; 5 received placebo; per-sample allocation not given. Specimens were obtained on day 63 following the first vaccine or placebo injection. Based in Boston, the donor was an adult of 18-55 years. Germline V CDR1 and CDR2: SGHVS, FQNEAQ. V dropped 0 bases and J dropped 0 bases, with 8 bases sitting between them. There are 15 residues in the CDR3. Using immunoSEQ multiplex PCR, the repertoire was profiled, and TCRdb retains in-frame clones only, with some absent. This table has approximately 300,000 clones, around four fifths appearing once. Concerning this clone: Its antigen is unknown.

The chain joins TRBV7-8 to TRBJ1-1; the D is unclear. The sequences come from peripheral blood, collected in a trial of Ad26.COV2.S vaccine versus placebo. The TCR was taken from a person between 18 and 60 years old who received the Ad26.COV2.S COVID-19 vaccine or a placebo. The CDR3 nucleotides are TGTGCCAGCAGCTTAGCTCTGCCCATGAACACTGAAGCTTTCTTT. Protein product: CASSLALPMNTEAFF.